What follows are 4 T cell receptor beta chains derived from one specimen sequenced in a study of blood T cells in healthy people across ages. A sample-barcoded 5' primer and a J-beta primer mix were used in a second PCR of roughly 7 to 11 cycles. TCRdb re-called the 5' RACE reads with MiXCR, one entry per CDR3 protein. The data contain roughly 800,000 distinct CDR3 sequences, roughly 50% of them seen just once; the ten biggest clones take up approximately 41%. Material for sequencing was blood. Receptors originate from a man older than 75 in good health.

This chain links TRBV20-1 with TRBJ2-3; TRBD2 matches 7 bases. The CDR3 covers 15 residues. V dropped 2 bases and J dropped 14; count of bases not matched to a gene: 19. CDR1 and CDR2 from the germline V gene are DFQATT and SNEGSKA (reference sequence). This CDR3 reads CSARPASGRHRDAYF. The CDR3 DNA follows: TGCAGTGCTAGACCGGCTAGCGGTCGGCACAGAGACGCGTATTTT.

The chain joins TRBV27 to TRBJ2-3; 14 positions match TRBD2. Trimming at V came to 6 bases and at J to 2 bases, leaving 4 bases not matched to a gene. The CDR3 contains 16 residues. Germline CDR1 and CDR2: MNHEY and SMNVEV (reference sequence). The CDR3 region is CASSPTSGRVTDTQYF. The CDR3 region has the DNA TGTGCCAGCAGCCCGACTAGCGGGAGGGTCACAGATACGCAGTATTTT.

The chain has TRBV6-2 or TRBV6-3 and TRBJ1-4; D remains unclear. CDR3 size: 13 residues. Germline CDR1 is MNHEY and CDR2 is SVGEGT. V dropped 10 bases and J dropped 0 bases, with 9 bases sitting between them. Here the CDR3 DNA reads TGTGCCATCCGGGAAACAACTAATGAAAAACTGTTTTTT. Amino acids: CAIRETTNEKLFF.

As regards this clonotype: This may be a read error: a much more frequent sequence differs by one nucleotide. The chain recombines TRBV5-5 with TRBJ2-7, with a tentative D call TRBD2 (6 bases). Germline CDR1 SGHKS, CDR2 YYEKEE (reference sequence). This CDR3 spans 14 amino acids. Trimming left V 0 bases short and J 6 bases short, with 13 bases between. CDR3 sequence: CASSLGMEGGEQYF. The DNA of the CDR3 is TGTGCCAGCAGCTTGGGGATGGAGGGAGGCGAGCAGTACTTC. Full variable domain (remainder filled in from reference TRBV5-5 and TRBJ2-7): DAGVTQSPTHLIKTRGQQVTLRCSPISGHKSVSWYQQVLGQGPQFIFQYYEKEERGRGNFPDRFSARQFPNYSSELNVNALLLGDSALYLCASSLGMEGGEQYFGPGTRLTVT.